The 10 T cell receptor beta chains reported below all come from one sample, sequenced in a study of T cells in localized non-small cell lung cancer. TCRdb keeps only in-frame clones here, not all; method: immunoSEQ multiplex PCR. The sample consists of 45,000 to 70,000 clones, just over 85% of them appearing once. The sequenced sample was peripheral blood, obtained before any cancer treatment. Receptor source: a woman aged 40-69 years with stage I lung adenocarcinoma.

This chain connects TRBV5-5 to TRBJ2-1; 9 positions agree with TRBD1. Trimming at V came to 4 bases and at J to 1 base, leaving 9 bases not matched to a gene. Germline V gene data show CDR1 as SGHKS and CDR2 as YYEKEE (reference sequence). The CDR3 sequence is 17 residues long. CDR3 coding DNA: TGTGCCAGCAGCACGACGACAGGGGGTGGGTCCTACAATGAGCAGTTCTTC. It codes for CASSTTTGGGSYNEQFF.

This chain links TRBV27 with TRBJ1-1; D unresolved. Germline CDR1 MNHEY, CDR2 SMNVEV (reference sequence). The CDR3 covers 14 residues. Trimming took 6 bases from V and 4 from J, leaving 15 bases between them. CDR3 in amino acids: CASRTGGRGTEAFF. In DNA, the CDR3 is TGTGCCAGCAGAACTGGAGGGCGCGGCACTGAAGCTTTCTTT.

This clone has only a few counts. The CDR3 DNA follows: TGCGCCAGCAGAAACGACAGGGTTCGGTCACCCCTCCACTTT. Translation gives CASRNDRVRSPLHF. The rearrangement links TRBV5-1 to TRBJ1-6, with 7 positions matching TRBD1. V shed 5 bases and J 10 bases; nucleotides not matched to a gene: 9. Per the germline V gene, CDR1 is SGHRS and CDR2 is YFSETQ. The CDR3 consists of 14 residues.

This rearrangement joins TRBV7-8 to TRBJ2-7, with D possibly matching TRBD2 (6 bases). Germline V CDR1 and CDR2: SGHVS, FQNEAQ. The CDR3 is 14 residues long. V shed 5 bases and J shed 7 bases, with 18 bases lying between them. CDR3 nucleotides: TGTGCCAGCAGCGCCCGGGGGTCAGGAGGGGAGCAGTACTTC. Translating it yields CASSARGSGGEQYF.

The count of this clone is one. V usage is TRBV9 and J usage is TRBJ1-2; TRBD1 aligns across 8 bases. The CDR3 spans 13 residues. The V segment lost 4 bases and the J segment 8 bases; nucleotides outside the gene matches: 7. Germline lookup yields CDR1 SGDLS and CDR2 YYNGEE. As DNA, the CDR3 is TGTGCCAGCAGCCCCACAGGGGGTCTAGGCTACACCTTC. As protein: CASSPTGGLGYTF.

This clone came up a few times. V and J are TRBV19 and TRBJ2-3; no definite D call. The CDR3 is 17 amino acids. Trimming stripped 4 bases from V and 8 bases from J, with 25 bases between. The germline gives CDR1 LNHDA, CDR2 SQIVND (reference sequence). The CDR3 is CASSNVRRNQAASTQYF. CDR3 sequence (DNA): TGTGCCAGTAGTAATGTCCGACGGAATCAAGCCGCTAGTACGCAGTATTTT.

The genes are TRBV5-1 and TRBJ2-7; tentatively, D is TRBD2 (5 bases). The germline gives CDR1 SGHRS, CDR2 YFSETQ. The CDR3 loop spans 14 amino acids. V dropped 4 bases and J dropped 3 bases, with 14 bases sitting between them. The CDR3 sequence is CASSRLDGDYEQYF. The CDR3 region has the DNA TGCGCCAGCAGCCGCTTGGACGGGGACTACGAGCAGTACTTC.

This chain connects TRBV6-5 to TRBJ2-7, with 7 bases identical to TRBD2. The germline CDR1 and CDR2 sequences are MNHEY and SVGAGI. This CDR3 region has 14 residues. Trimming at V came to 5 bases and at J to 4 bases, leaving 8 bases not matched to a gene. CDR3 sequence reads: CASSPWGGGYEQYF. Here the CDR3 DNA reads TGTGCCAGCAGTCCGTGGGGCGGGGGTTACGAGCAGTACTTC.

The CDR3 nucleotides are TGTGCCAGCAGTTCGACCGGGACAGGGGCTCAGCCCCAGCATTTT. Amino acids: CASSSTGTGAQPQHF. V usage is TRBV28 and J usage is TRBJ1-5, with 10 bases that match TRBD1. From germline, CDR1 is MDHEN and CDR2 SYDVKM. J gave up 6 bases and V 4 bases, and 6 bases lay outside the gene matches. The CDR3 contains 15 residues.

This clone was recorded only once. This chain uses TRBV5-1 with TRBJ2-1, with 9 bases fitting TRBD1. The ends lost 4 bases at V and 2 bases at J; junction bases unmatched: 10. Germline CDR1 is SGHRS and CDR2 is YFSETQ. This CDR3 comprises 17 residues. CDR3 nucleotides: TGCGCCAGCAGCCCACTCAGGACAGGGGACACCTACAATGAGCAGTTCTTC. This encodes CASSPLRTGDTYNEQFF.